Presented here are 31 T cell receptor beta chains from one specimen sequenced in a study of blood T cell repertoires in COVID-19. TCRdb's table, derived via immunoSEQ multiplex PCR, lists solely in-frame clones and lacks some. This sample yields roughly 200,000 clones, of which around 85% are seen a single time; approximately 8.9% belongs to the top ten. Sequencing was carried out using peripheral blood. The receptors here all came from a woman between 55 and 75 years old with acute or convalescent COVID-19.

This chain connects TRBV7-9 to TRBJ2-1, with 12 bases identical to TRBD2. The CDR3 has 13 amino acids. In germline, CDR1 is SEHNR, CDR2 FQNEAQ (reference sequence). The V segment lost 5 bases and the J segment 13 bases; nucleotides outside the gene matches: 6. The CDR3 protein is CASSPGTSGPQFF. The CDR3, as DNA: TGTGCCAGCAGCCCTGGGACTAGCGGGCCTCAGTTCTTC. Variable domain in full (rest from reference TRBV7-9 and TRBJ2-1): DTGVSQNPRHKITKRGQNVTFRCDPISEHNRLYWYRQTLGQGPEFLTYFQNEAQLEKSRLLSDRFSAERPKGSFSTLEIQRTEQGDSAMYLCASSPGTSGPQFFGPGTRLTVL.

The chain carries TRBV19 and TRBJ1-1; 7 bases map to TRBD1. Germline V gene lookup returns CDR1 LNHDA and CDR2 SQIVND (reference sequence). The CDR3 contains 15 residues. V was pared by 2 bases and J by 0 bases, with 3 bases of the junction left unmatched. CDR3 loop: CASSIKGQMNTEAFF. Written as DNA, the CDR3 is TGTGCCAGTAGTATAAAGGGACAGATGAACACTGAAGCTTTCTTT.

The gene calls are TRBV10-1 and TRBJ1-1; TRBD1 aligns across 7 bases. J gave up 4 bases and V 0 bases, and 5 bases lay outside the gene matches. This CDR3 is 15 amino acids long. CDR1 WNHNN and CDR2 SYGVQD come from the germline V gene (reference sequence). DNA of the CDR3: TGCGCCAGCAGTGAGTCGGCAGGGGGTATCACTGAAGCTTTCTTT. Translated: CASSESAGGITEAFF.

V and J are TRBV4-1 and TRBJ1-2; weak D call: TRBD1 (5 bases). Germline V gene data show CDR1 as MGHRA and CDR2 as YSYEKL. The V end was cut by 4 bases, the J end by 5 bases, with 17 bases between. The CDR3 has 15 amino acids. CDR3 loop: CASSPVGGSGYGYTF. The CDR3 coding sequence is TGCGCCAGCAGCCCGGTGGGGGGGTCGGGATATGGCTACACCTTC.

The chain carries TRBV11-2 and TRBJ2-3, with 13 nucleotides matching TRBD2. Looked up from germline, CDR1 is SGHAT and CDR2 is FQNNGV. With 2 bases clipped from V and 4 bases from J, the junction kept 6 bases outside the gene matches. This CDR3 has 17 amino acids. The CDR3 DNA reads TGTGCCAGCAGCTTAACCACTAGCGGGAGGGCCTCAGATACGCAGTATTTT. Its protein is CASSLTTSGRASDTQYF.

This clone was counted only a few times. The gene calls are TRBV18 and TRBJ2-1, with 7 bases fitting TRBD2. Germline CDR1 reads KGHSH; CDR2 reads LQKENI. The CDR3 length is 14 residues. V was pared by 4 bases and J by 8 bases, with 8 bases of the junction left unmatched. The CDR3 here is CASSLETSSHEQFF. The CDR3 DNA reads TGTGCCAGCTCACTGGAGACTAGCTCACATGAGCAGTTCTTC.

The CDR3 region is CASSPRGGWDIQYF. CDR3 bases: TGTGCCAGCAGCCCCCGTGGAGGGTGGGACATTCAGTACTTC. The V and J genes are TRBV9 and TRBJ2-4; D perhaps matches TRBD2 (6 bases). Trimming took 4 bases from V and 8 from J, leaving 16 bases between them. CDR1 and CDR2 (germline): SGDLS, YYNGEE. The CDR3 is 14 residues long.

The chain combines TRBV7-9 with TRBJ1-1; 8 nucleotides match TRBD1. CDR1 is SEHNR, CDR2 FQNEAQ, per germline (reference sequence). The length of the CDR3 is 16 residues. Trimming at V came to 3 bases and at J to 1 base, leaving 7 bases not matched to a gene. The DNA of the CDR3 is TGTGCCAGCAGCTTGATGTCCGGGACAGGGAACACTGAAGCTTTCTTT. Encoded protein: CASSLMSGTGNTEAFF.

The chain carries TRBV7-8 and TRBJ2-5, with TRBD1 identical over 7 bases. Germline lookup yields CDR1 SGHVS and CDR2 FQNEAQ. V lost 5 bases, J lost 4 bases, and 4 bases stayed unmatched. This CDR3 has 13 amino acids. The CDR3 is CASSQRQGETQYF. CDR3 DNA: TGTGCCAGCAGCCAAAGACAGGGAGAGACCCAGTACTTC.

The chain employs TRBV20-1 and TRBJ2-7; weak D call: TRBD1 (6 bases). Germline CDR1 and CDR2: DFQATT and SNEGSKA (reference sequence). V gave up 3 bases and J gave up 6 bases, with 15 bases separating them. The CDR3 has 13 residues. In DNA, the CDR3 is TGCAGTGCTAGTAGGGACAAAGGGTCCGAGCAGTACTTC. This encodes CSASRDKGSEQYF.

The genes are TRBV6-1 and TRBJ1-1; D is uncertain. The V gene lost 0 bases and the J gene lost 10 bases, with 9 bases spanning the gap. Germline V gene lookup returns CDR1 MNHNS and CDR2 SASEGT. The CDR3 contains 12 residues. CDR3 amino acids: CASSEARSLAFF. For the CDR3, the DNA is TGTGCCAGCAGTGAAGCCCGGAGTCTAGCTTTCTTT.

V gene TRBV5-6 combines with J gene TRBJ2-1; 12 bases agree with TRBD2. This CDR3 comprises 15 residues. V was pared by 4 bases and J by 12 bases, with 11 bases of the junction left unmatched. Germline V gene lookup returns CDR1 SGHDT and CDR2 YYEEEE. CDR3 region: CASSRPTSGRLGQFF. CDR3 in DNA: TGTGCCAGCAGCCGACCGACTAGCGGGAGACTCGGGCAGTTCTTC.

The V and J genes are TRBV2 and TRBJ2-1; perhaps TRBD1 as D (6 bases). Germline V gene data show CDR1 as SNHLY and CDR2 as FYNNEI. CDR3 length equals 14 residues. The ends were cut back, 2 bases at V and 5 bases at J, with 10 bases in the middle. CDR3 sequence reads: CASSELGANNEQFF. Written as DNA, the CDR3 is TGTGCCAGCAGTGAACTGGGGGCGAACAATGAGCAGTTCTTC.

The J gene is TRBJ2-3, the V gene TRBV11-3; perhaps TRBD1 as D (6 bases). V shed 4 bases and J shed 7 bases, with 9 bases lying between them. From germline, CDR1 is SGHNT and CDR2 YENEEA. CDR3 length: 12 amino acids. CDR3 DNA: TGTGCCAGCAGCTCCAGGGGAAATACGCAGTATTTT. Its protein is CASSSRGNTQYF.

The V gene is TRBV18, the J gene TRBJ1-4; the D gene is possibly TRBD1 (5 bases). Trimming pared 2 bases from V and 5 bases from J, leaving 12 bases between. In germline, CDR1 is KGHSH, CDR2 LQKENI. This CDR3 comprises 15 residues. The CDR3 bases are TGTGCCAGCTCACCAGGGGCAGGAGGGAATGAAAAACTGTTTTTT. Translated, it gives CASSPGAGGNEKLFF.

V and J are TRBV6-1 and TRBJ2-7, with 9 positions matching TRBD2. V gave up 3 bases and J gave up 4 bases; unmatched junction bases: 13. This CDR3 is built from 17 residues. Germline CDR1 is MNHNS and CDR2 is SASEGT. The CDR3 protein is CASSDSLAGGSNYEQYF. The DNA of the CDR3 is TGTGCCAGCAGTGACAGTTTGGCGGGAGGGTCGAATTACGAGCAGTACTTC.

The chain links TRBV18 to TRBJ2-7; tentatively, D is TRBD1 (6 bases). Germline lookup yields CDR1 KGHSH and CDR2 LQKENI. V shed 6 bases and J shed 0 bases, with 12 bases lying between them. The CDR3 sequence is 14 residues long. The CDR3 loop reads CASSAWDNSYEQYF. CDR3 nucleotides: TGTGCCAGCTCCGCCTGGGACAACTCCTACGAGCAGTACTTC.

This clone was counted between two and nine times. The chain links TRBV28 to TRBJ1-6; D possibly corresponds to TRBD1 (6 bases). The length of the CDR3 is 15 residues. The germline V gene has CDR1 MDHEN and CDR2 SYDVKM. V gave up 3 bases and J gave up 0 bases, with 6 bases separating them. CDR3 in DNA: TGTGCCAGCAGTTTGGACAGCTCCTATAATTCACCCCTCCACTTT. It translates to CASSLDSSYNSPLHF.

The CDR3 is CATSPGGFNYGYTF. CDR3 DNA: TGTGCCACCAGCCCAGGGGGCTTTAACTATGGCTACACCTTC. V usage is TRBV24-1 and J usage is TRBJ1-2, with 8 bases lining up with TRBD1. V lost 7 bases and J lost 1; bases outside the gene matches: 4. The CDR3 runs 14 residues. Germline V gene data show CDR1 as KGHDR and CDR2 as SFDVKD.

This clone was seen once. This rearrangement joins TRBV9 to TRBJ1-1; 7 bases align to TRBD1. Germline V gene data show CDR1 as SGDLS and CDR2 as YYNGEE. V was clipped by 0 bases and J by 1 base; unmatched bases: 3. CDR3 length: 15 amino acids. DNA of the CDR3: TGTGCCAGCAGCGTAGCGGGACAGCAGAACACTGAAGCTTTCTTT. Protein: CASSVAGQQNTEAFF.

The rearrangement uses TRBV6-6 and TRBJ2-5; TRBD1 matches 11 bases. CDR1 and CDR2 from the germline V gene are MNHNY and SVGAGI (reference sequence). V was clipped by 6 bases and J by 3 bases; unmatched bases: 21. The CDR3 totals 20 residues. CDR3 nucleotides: TGTGCCAGCAGCCGCTTTCTTTTACTAGGACAGGGGGCCCAAAAAGAGACCCAGTACTTC. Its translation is CASSRFLLLGQGAQKETQYF.

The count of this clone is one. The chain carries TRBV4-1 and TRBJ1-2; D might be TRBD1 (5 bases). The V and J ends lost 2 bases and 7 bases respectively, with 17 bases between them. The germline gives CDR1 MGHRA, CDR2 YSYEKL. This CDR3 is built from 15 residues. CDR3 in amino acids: CASSQPRQFPLGYTF. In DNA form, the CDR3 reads TGCGCCAGCAGCCAACCAAGACAGTTCCCCCTTGGCTACACCTTC.

The DNA of the CDR3 is TGTGCCAGCAGTCTGACAGGGGGCGTCTACGAGCAGTACTTC. Translated: CASSLTGGVYEQYF. J is TRBJ2-7 and V is TRBV6-5; TRBD1 matches at 10 bases. This CDR3 region has 14 residues. After removal of 5 bases from V and 3 bases from J, the junction contained 4 bases not matched to a gene. Germline CDR1 reads MNHEY; CDR2 reads SVGAGI.

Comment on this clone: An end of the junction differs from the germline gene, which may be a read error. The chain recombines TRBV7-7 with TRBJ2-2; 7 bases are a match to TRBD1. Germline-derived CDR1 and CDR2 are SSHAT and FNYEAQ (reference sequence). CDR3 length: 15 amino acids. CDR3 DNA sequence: TGTGCTAGCAGCCCGGACAGGCCTTTTTCCGGGGAGCTGTTTTTT. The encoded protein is CASSPDRPFSGELFF.

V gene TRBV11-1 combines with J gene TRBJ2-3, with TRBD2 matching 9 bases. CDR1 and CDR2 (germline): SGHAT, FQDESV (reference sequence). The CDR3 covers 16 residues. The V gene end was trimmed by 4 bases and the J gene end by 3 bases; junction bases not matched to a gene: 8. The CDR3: CASSSLAGVSTDTQYF. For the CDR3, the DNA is TGTGCCAGCAGCTCCTTAGCGGGAGTGAGTACAGATACGCAGTATTTT.

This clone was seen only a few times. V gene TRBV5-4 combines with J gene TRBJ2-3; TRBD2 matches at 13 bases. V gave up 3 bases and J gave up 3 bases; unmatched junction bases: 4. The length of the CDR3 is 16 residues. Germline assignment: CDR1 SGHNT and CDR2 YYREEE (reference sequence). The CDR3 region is CASSSGLAGVTDTQYF. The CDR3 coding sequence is TGTGCCAGCAGCTCCGGACTAGCGGGAGTGACAGATACGCAGTATTTT.

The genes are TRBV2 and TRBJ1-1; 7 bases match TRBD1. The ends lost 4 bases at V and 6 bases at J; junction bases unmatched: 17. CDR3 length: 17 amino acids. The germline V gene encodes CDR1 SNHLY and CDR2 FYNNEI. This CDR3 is CASSGGQVVKSVPEAFF. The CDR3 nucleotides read TGTGCCAGCAGTGGAGGACAGGTGGTCAAGAGCGTCCCTGAAGCTTTCTTT.

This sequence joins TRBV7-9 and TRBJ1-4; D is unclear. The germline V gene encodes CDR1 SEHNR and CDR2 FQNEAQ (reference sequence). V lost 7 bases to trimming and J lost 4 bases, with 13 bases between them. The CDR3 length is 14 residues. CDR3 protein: CASTWTEDNEKLFF. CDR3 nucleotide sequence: TGTGCCAGCACTTGGACGGAGGATAATGAAAAACTGTTTTTT.

The CDR3 DNA sequence: TGTGCCAGGACCAGTAGCGGCAGCACAGATACGCAGTATTTT. It is translated as CARTSSGSTDTQYF. The chain carries TRBV2 and TRBJ2-3; a weak D match, TRBD2 (6 bases). The germline CDR1 and CDR2 sequences are SNHLY and FYNNEI. The germline V and J ends were trimmed by 9 bases and 0 bases, with 13 bases remaining between them. The CDR3 extends over 14 amino acids.

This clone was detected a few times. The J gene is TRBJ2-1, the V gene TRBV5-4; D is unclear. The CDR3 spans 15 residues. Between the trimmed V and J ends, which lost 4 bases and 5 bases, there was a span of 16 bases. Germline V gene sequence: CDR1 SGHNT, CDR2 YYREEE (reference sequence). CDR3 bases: TGTGCCAGCAGCCCTGGTGTCCCTGGCCACAATGAGCAGTTCTTC. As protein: CASSPGVPGHNEQFF.

The CDR3 reads CAISGQRGLTGELFF. CDR3 DNA: TGTGCCATCAGTGGACAAAGAGGACTGACCGGGGAGCTGTTTTTT. This chain uses TRBV10-3 with TRBJ2-2; a possible D gene is TRBD2 (5 bases). Trimming pared 4 bases from V and 5 bases from J, leaving 14 bases between. The length of the CDR3 is 15 residues. The germline gives CDR1 ENHRY, CDR2 SYGVKD.